Shown below are 16 T cell receptor beta chains from a single sample sequenced in a study of T cell clonotyping in hematopoietic cell transplantation. Some clones are missing from TCRdb's copy, which holds only in-frame ones; the method was immunoSEQ multiplex PCR. The sample has over 25,000 clones, approximately 94% seen once; the top ten hold approximately 1.5%. The sample taken for sequencing was peripheral blood mononuclear cells. These receptors were taken from a man in his forties or fifties in good health. Some clones in this sample may be carry-over from other donors' samples.

The J gene is TRBJ2-7, the V gene TRBV5-1; D uncertain. CDR1 and CDR2 (germline): SGHRS, YFSETQ. The ends were cut back, 2 bases at V and 4 bases at J, with 4 bases in the middle. CDR3 size: 11 residues. The DNA of the CDR3 is TGCGCCAGCAGCTTTATGTACGAGCAGTACTTC. As protein: CASSFMYEQYF. Drawing the rest from reference TRBV5-1 and TRBJ2-7, the complete variable domain is KAGVTQTPRYLIKTRGQQVTLSCSPISGHRSVSWYQQTPGQGLQFLFEYFSETQRNKGNFPGRFSGRQFSNSRSEMNVSTLELGDSALYLCASSFMYEQYFGPGTRLTVT.

This rearrangement joins TRBV4-2 to TRBJ1-2, with 8 bases identical to TRBD1. In germline, CDR1 is LGHNA, CDR2 YNFKEQ. This CDR3 region has 15 residues. V lost 2 bases, J lost 9 bases, and 11 bases stayed unmatched. The CDR3 DNA reads as TGTGCCAGCAGCCAATCCGGGACAGGAGTCGGGAGCTACACCTTC. Translated, it gives CASSQSGTGVGSYTF.

The chain uses TRBV7-2 and TRBJ2-2, with TRBD1 matching over 8 bases. Trimming cost V 5 bases and J 2 bases; bases outside gene matches: 7. Germline CDR1 is SGHTA and CDR2 is FQGNSA. The CDR3 extends over 16 amino acids. CDR3 bases: TGTGCCAGCAGCCGAACAGGGGGTATAAACACCGGGGAGCTGTTTTTT. It encodes CASSRTGGINTGELFF.

The rearrangement uses TRBV14 and TRBJ2-7, with D tentatively TRBD2 (6 bases). This CDR3 is built from 20 residues. V lost 0 bases to trimming and J lost 4 bases, with 28 bases between them. Germline CDR1 is SGHDN and CDR2 is FVKESK. CDR3 coding DNA: TGTGCCAGCAGCCAAGATTCAATGGGGGGAAGGTGGGGTCAATCGTACGAGCAGTACTTC. It encodes CASSQDSMGGRWGQSYEQYF.

Regarding this clone: Other DNA variants within this sample encode the same CDR3. V usage is TRBV6-5 and J usage is TRBJ2-3; 8 bases line up with TRBD2. V dropped 6 bases and J dropped 0; count of bases not matched to a gene: 5. CDR1 is MNHEY, CDR2 SVGAGI, per germline. This CDR3 contains 15 residues. CDR3 DNA: TGTGCCAGCAGGAATAGCGGGGCAAGCACAGATACGCAGTATTTT. Its translation is CASRNSGASTDTQYF.

This sequence joins TRBV30 and TRBJ1-1; tentative D call: TRBD1 (6 bases). The germline gives CDR1 GTSNPN, CDR2 SVGIG (reference sequence). V was shortened by 3 bases and J by 11 bases, with 22 bases between the two germline ends. There are 14 residues in the CDR3. DNA of the CDR3: TGTGCCTGGAGCCCGACAGGAAAACCTAATGTTGCTTTCTTT. It yields the protein CAWSPTGKPNVAFF.

The chain recombines TRBV28 with TRBJ1-5, with a possible D match to TRBD1 (6 bases). The CDR3 is 13 residues long. From germline, CDR1 is MDHEN and CDR2 SYDVKM. The V gene lost 7 bases and the J gene lost 7 bases, with 14 bases spanning the gap. The CDR3 sequence: CASTIGGGQPQHF. CDR3 nucleotides: TGTGCCAGCACCATAGGGGGGGGGCAGCCCCAGCATTTT.

This clone has a handful of counts. This chain uses TRBV6-1 with TRBJ1-6, with TRBD1 identical over 7 bases. The CDR3 loop spans 16 amino acids. V gave up 4 bases and J gave up 9 bases; unmatched junction bases: 12. Per the germline V gene, CDR1 is MNHNS and CDR2 is SASEGT. The CDR3 DNA reads TGTGCCAGCAGTGTCCTGACAGGGCCCATCGGTTCACCCCTCCACTTT. Protein product: CASSVLTGPIGSPLHF.

The genes are TRBV6-1 and TRBJ2-7; D remains ambiguous. V lost 4 bases, J lost 5 bases, and 9 bases lay in between. This CDR3 has 12 residues. From germline, CDR1 is MNHNS and CDR2 SASEGT. The CDR3 nucleotides are TGTGCCAGCAGTGCGAAACGACACGAGCAGTACTTC. It yields the protein CASSAKRHEQYF.

The chain couples TRBV4-3 to TRBJ2-7; maybe TRBD1 (6 bases). CDR1 LGHNA and CDR2 YSLEER come from the germline V gene. Trimming stripped 3 bases from V and 1 base from J, with 16 bases between. CDR3 length: 16 residues. The CDR3, as DNA: TGCGCCAGCAGCCACGAACTAGGACAGTCTTCCTACGAGCAGTACTTC. It specifies CASSHELGQSSYEQYF.

This clone was detected once. V and J are TRBV29-1 and TRBJ1-2, with 8 bases matching TRBD1. CDR1 is SQVTM, CDR2 ANQGSEA, per germline. Unmatched junction bases numbered 9, after V lost 7 bases and J lost 5 bases. This CDR3 is 13 amino acids long. Here the CDR3 reads CSATRGQGYGYTF. The CDR3 coding sequence is TGCAGCGCCACCCGAGGACAGGGTTATGGCTACACCTTC.

The chain joins TRBV2 to TRBJ2-7, with TRBD1 matching 8 bases. The V segment lost 4 bases and the J segment 2 bases; nucleotides outside the gene matches: 4. The germline gives CDR1 SNHLY, CDR2 FYNNEI. The CDR3 sequence is 14 residues long. CDR3 coding DNA: TGTGCCAGCAGTGTTGACAGGGGTACCTACGAGCAGTACTTC. This codes for CASSVDRGTYEQYF.

The chain carries TRBV4-3 and TRBJ2-1; possibly TRBD1 for D (5 bases). This CDR3 has 12 residues. Germline CDR1 and CDR2: LGHNA and YSLEER. V was cut by 3 bases and J by 7 bases, with 7 bases left in between. The CDR3 reads CASSQGRNEQFF. The DNA for the CDR3 is TGCGCCAGCAGCCAGGGGCGGAATGAGCAGTTCTTC.

The chain carries TRBV7-2 and TRBJ1-2; D gene ambiguous. The CDR3 extends over 12 amino acids. Germline CDR1 reads SGHTA; CDR2 reads FQGNSA. Deletions cut 6 bases from V and 8 bases from J, with 13 bases between. The CDR3 region is CASRTQEEGYTF. For the CDR3, the DNA is TGTGCCAGCAGAACCCAGGAAGAGGGCTACACCTTC.

The rearrangement links TRBV25-1 to TRBJ1-1, with 9 bases that match TRBD1. CDR3 length: 16 residues. Germline CDR1 MGHDK, CDR2 SYGVNS. Trimming at V came to 6 bases and at J to 3 bases, leaving 11 bases not matched to a gene. CDR3 coding DNA: TGTGCCAGCAGCTTTCTTGCCGGGACAGGGTACACTGAAGCTTTCTTT. As protein: CASSFLAGTGYTEAFF. Looking up the rest from reference TRBV25-1 and TRBJ1-1 gives the full variable domain: EADIYQTPRYLVIGTGKKITLECSQTMGHDKMYWYQQDPGMELHLIHYSYGVNSTEKGDLSSESTVSRIRTEHFPLTLESARPSHTSQYLCASSFLAGTGYTEAFFGQGTRLTVV.

The chain is built from TRBV28 and TRBJ1-5, with TRBD1 identical over 10 bases. Germline values: CDR1 MDHEN, CDR2 SYDVKM. The V segment lost 8 bases and the J segment 4 bases; nucleotides outside the gene matches: 14. The CDR3 totals 17 residues. The CDR3 region has the DNA TGTGCCAGCGGGTCCGGGACAGGGGCCCCGGGAAATCAGCCCCAGCATTTT. The encoded protein is CASGSGTGAPGNQPQHF.